This T cell receptor (beta chain) is from a study of shared clonotypes between healthy human individuals. Study overall: For every donor, three CD4 naive, three CD4 memory, two CD8 naive and one CD8 memory plates were used.

A CD45RA-negative memory subset and a CD45RA+ naive subset were separated from the CD4+ cells. V lost 0 bases and J lost 5, with 17 bases in between. Germline CDR1 reads SGHNT; CDR2 reads YYREEE (reference sequence). The CDR3 consists of 16 residues. Across several immunoSEQ plates, the genomic DNA of each subset was split evenly. Profiling relied on immunoSEQ multiplex PCR, and the TCRdb table lists in-frame clones only, not all of them. The sample has 1 million to 1.2 million clones, 77% seen once; the top ten hold 0.89%. The TCR originated in a man in his late teens or twenties in good health. Some clones in this sample may be carry-over from other donors' samples. The sequenced sample consisted of memory CD4+ T cells from PBMCs. Documented subset: CD45RA-negative fraction. This chain uses TRBV5-4 with TRBJ1-1; perhaps TRBD1 as D (5 bases). DNA of the CDR3: TGTGCCAGCAGCTTGGGGGGAGGTGTAAGGGGAACTGAAGCTTTCTTT. Translating it yields CASSLGGGVRGTEAFF.